This T cell receptor beta chain is from a study of T cells in women clearing cervical HPV infection. As for the study in general: Only a few women had HLA typing results available.

Average input was roughly 1,100 ng genomic DNA for immunoSEQ TCR beta CDR3 amplification. Data came from immunoSEQ multiplex PCR; TCRdb stores just in-frame clones and leaves some out. The sample's table shows 40,000 to 60,000 clones. As concerns this clone: Its matching antigen is unknown. The read comes to an end 3 residues before the CDR3 does, leaving the germline J gene to fill in the end.

V lost 4 bases to trimming and J lost 10 bases; unmatched junction nucleotides: 8. This CDR3 region has 14 residues. The germline gives CDR1 SGHKS, CDR2 YYEKEE (reference sequence). Study-level findings and limits: T-cell numbers per sample were unknown and may explain richness differences.

The material sequenced was blood buffy coat. V is TRBV5-5 and J is TRBJ1-6; 7 bases map to TRBD1. This TCR derives from a woman aged 18-69 years with a cervical HPV16 infection that either progressed to CIN3+ or cleared (not recorded which). The CDR3 loop reads CASSGTGAQSPLHF. The CDR3 bases that were read are TGTGCCAGCAGCGGAACAGGGGCACAGTCACCC.